Each of the 22 T cell receptor beta chains below was sequenced from the same sample in a study of shared clonotypes between healthy human individuals. The protocol was immunoSEQ multiplex PCR, while the TCRdb copy is restricted to in-frame clones and leaves out a portion. The data hold around 1 million clones, with 76% observed a single time. Sequencing input: memory CD4+ T cells sorted from blood. Subset indicated: CD45RA-negative fraction. The receptors were sampled from a man younger than 30 in good health.

V usage is TRBV6-5 and J usage is TRBJ2-2, with D hard to call. CDR1 is MNHEY, CDR2 SVGAGI, per germline. CDR3 size: 14 residues. Between the trimmed V and J ends, which lost 2 bases and 3 bases, there was a span of 7 bases. The CDR3 DNA follows: TGTGCCAGCAGTTACCTTATATACACCGGGGAGCTGTTTTTT. The encoded protein is CASSYLIYTGELFF.

The J gene is TRBJ1-4, the V gene TRBV5-6; the match to TRBD1 covers 8 bases. The germline V gene encodes CDR1 SGHDT and CDR2 YYEEEE. V gave up 4 bases and J gave up 8 bases; unmatched junction bases: 10. This CDR3 spans 15 amino acids. This CDR3 reads CASSLRTGRIEKLFF. DNA for the CDR3: TGTGCCAGCAGCCTCAGGACAGGGCGGATCGAAAAACTGTTTTTT.

This chain links TRBV7-8 with TRBJ2-7, with D tentatively TRBD1 or TRBD2 (5 bases each). Deletions cut 2 bases from V and 5 bases from J, with 16 bases between. The germline V gene has CDR1 SGHVS and CDR2 FQNEAQ. The CDR3 extends over 15 amino acids. The CDR3 DNA reads as TGTGCCAGCAGCTTAAGCCGGGACCCGCCCAACGAGCAGTACTTC. This gives the protein CASSLSRDPPNEQYF.

The DNA of the CDR3 is TGCGCCAGCAGAGGGACATCGGAAAACACCATATATTTT. Protein sequence: CASRGTSENTIYF. The V and J genes are TRBV4-1 and TRBJ1-3; maybe TRBD1 (6 bases). Per germline, CDR1 MGHRA and CDR2 YSYEKL. Trimming removed 6 bases from V and 6 bases from J, with 12 bases in between. The CDR3 contains 13 residues.

CDR3 residues: CASTASGFQETQYF. The CDR3 coding sequence is TGTGCCAGCACCGCTAGCGGGTTTCAAGAGACCCAGTACTTC. The chain is built from TRBV2 and TRBJ2-5; 8 positions agree with TRBD2. The CDR3 spans 14 residues. The J segment lost 2 bases and the V segment lost 7 bases, leaving 6 bases of the junction unmatched. CDR1 and CDR2 from the germline V gene are SNHLY and FYNNEI.

V gene TRBV10-2 combines with J gene TRBJ2-3; 10 nucleotides match TRBD2. V lost 7 bases and J lost 8; bases outside the gene matches: 6. Germline V CDR1 and CDR2: WSHSY, SAAADI. CDR3 length: 13 residues. For the CDR3, the DNA is TGCGCCAGCACAGCGGGGGGGCCGGGTACGCAGTATTTT. It codes for CASTAGGPGTQYF.

This chain links TRBV5-1 with TRBJ1-2; 9 bases match TRBD1. The germline V gene encodes CDR1 SGHRS and CDR2 YFSETQ. CDR3 length: 14 residues. Germline trimming cut 0 bases from V and 8 bases from J; bases unmatched to any gene: 5. CDR3 residues: CASSLGDRAQGYTF. CDR3 nucleotide sequence: TGCGCCAGCAGCTTGGGGGACAGGGCTCAGGGCTACACCTTC.

This clone was picked up many times. V gene TRBV4-1 combines with J gene TRBJ2-3; 8 bases are shared with TRBD2. Trimming took 0 bases from V and 2 from J; bases not matched to a gene: 7. Looked up from germline, CDR1 is MGHRA and CDR2 is YSYEKL. CDR3 length: 17 amino acids. The CDR3 is CASSQDSSGGFTDTQYF. In nucleotides, the CDR3 is TGCGCCAGCAGCCAAGATTCGAGCGGGGGTTTCACAGATACGCAGTATTTT.

As for this clone: Within the sample, other DNA sequences also encode this same CDR3. V is TRBV6-1 and J is TRBJ2-7; 8 bases line up with TRBD1. V gave up 4 bases and J gave up 2 bases; unmatched junction bases: 7. The V gene's germline CDR1 is MNHNS and CDR2 SASEGT. The CDR3 extends over 15 amino acids. Here the CDR3 DNA reads TGTGCCAGCAGTGCACTAGACAGGGGTCCCTACGAGCAGTACTTC. This translates into CASSALDRGPYEQYF.

The rearrangement links TRBV6-6 to TRBJ2-3; no reliable D call. V was shortened by 2 bases and J by 3 bases, with 6 bases between the two germline ends. This CDR3 has 13 amino acids. CDR1 MNHNY and CDR2 SVGAGI come from the germline V gene (reference sequence). CDR3 loop: CASSYRLTDTQYF. In nucleotides, the CDR3 is TGTGCCAGCAGTTACAGATTGACAGATACGCAGTATTTT.

The J gene is TRBJ1-4, the V gene TRBV7-9, with D possibly TRBD1 on 5 matching bases. The V end was cut by 3 bases, the J end by 5 bases, with 16 bases between. CDR3 length equals 16 residues. Germline V gene sequence: CDR1 SEHNR, CDR2 FQNEAQ (reference sequence). The DNA of the CDR3 is TGTGCCAGCAGCTTGGGACGGGGGGATGGCAATGAAAAACTGTTTTTT. It yields the protein CASSLGRGDGNEKLFF. Full variable domain (remainder filled in from reference TRBV7-9 and TRBJ1-4): DTGVSQNPRHKITKRGQNVTFRCDPISEHNRLYWYRQTLGQGPEFLTYFQNEAQLEKSRLLSDRFSAERPKGSFSTLEIQRTEQGDSAMYLCASSLGRGDGNEKLFFGSGTQLSVL.

V gene TRBV28 combines with J gene TRBJ2-3; 8 bases line up with TRBD1. Germline V gene sequence: CDR1 MDHEN, CDR2 SYDVKM. The CDR3 sequence is 14 residues long. V shed 7 bases and J 6 bases; nucleotides not matched to a gene: 9. Here the CDR3 reads CASTRTGMWDTQYF. The CDR3 DNA sequence: TGTGCCAGCACTCGGACAGGGATGTGGGATACGCAGTATTTT. Full variable domain (remainder filled in from reference TRBV28 and TRBJ2-3): DVKVTQSSRYLVKRTGEKVFLECVQDMDHENMFWYRQDPGLGLRLIYFSYDVKMKEKGDIPEGYSVSREKKERFSLILESASTNQTSMYLCASTRTGMWDTQYFGPGTRLTVL.

This clone has a single count. The V call is TRBV6-6, the J call TRBJ2-7; 7 bases match TRBD1. The germline V gene encodes CDR1 MNHNY and CDR2 SVGAGI (reference sequence). This CDR3 is 15 amino acids long. Trimming at V came to 0 bases and at J to 2 bases, leaving 4 bases not matched to a gene. The CDR3 coding sequence is TGTGCCAGCAGTTACTCGGGACAGTCCCCCTACGAGCAGTACTTC. Its translation is CASSYSGQSPYEQYF.

As for this clone: Other nucleotide sequences from this sample produce the same CDR3. The gene calls are TRBV10-3 and TRBJ1-1; D unclear. Looked up from germline, CDR1 is ENHRY and CDR2 is SYGVKD. V was shortened by 4 bases and J by 5 bases, with 8 bases between the two germline ends. The CDR3 is made up of 12 amino acids. CDR3 nucleotide sequence: TGTGCCATCAGTGGAAGAAGGACTGAAGCTTTCTTT. This codes for CAISGRRTEAFF.

The table lists this clone with many counts. The J gene is TRBJ2-6, the V gene TRBV5-1; 8 nucleotides align to TRBD1. Germline values: CDR1 SGHRS, CDR2 YFSETQ. V lost 0 bases, J lost 0 bases, and 5 bases stayed unmatched. This CDR3 is 18 amino acids long. The CDR3 nucleotides read TGCGCCAGCAGCTTGGACAGGGGGACCTTCTCTGGGGCCAACGTCCTGACTTTC. It encodes CASSLDRGTFSGANVLTF.

CDR3 loop: CASSQEGEQFF. The CDR3 nucleotides are TGCGCCAGCAGCCAGGAAGGAGAGCAGTTCTTC. This chain uses TRBV5-1 with TRBJ2-1; D is unclear. V was trimmed by 4 bases and J by 10 bases, leaving 9 bases between them. CDR1 and CDR2 (germline): SGHRS, YFSETQ. The CDR3 sequence is 11 residues long.

The CDR3: CASSVVPGGRDEQFF. CDR3 nucleotide sequence: TGTGCCAGCAGCGTAGTACCCGGTGGGCGGGATGAGCAGTTCTTC. The V gene is TRBV9, the J gene TRBJ2-1; D may be TRBD2 (5 bases). V gave up 0 bases and J gave up 8 bases, with 15 bases separating them. The germline gives CDR1 SGDLS, CDR2 YYNGEE. The CDR3 covers 15 residues.

Here the CDR3 reads CASSDTRGGYTF. Written as DNA, the CDR3 is TGTGCCAGCAGTGATACTAGGGGTGGCTACACCTTC. The chain carries TRBV2 and TRBJ1-2; possibly TRBD1 for D (5 bases). The CDR3 has 12 amino acids. Germline values: CDR1 SNHLY, CDR2 FYNNEI. With 3 bases removed from V and 7 bases from J, the gap between germline ends came to 9 bases.

V usage is TRBV5-1 and J usage is TRBJ2-5; maybe TRBD2 (5 bases). This CDR3 comprises 16 residues. The V gene's germline CDR1 is SGHRS and CDR2 YFSETQ. The V and J ends lost 6 bases and 2 bases respectively, with 20 bases between them. The CDR3 DNA follows: TGCGCCAGCACTCTTACTCGGGGTAGCACTCAAGAGACCCAGTACTTC. Its protein product is CASTLTRGSTQETQYF.

Notes on this clone: Given a far larger clone just one base away, this is likely a sequencing read error. Other nucleotide sequences from this sample produce the same CDR3. The genes are TRBV2 and TRBJ2-7; possibly TRBD1 for D (6 bases). CDR3 size: 14 residues. Trimming removed 6 bases at V and 5 bases at J, with 17 bases between. Germline V lookup: CDR1 SNHLY, CDR2 FYNNEI. The CDR3 DNA is TGTGCCAGCAGACTAAGAGGGGGTCGGGACGAGCAGTACTTC. Encoded protein: CASRLRGGRDEQYF. Variable domain in full (rest from reference TRBV2 and TRBJ2-7): EPEVTQTPSHQVTQMGQEVILRCVPISNHLYFYWYRQILGQKVEFLVSFYNNEISEKSEIFDDQFSVERPDGSNFTLKIRSTKLEDSAMYFCASRLRGGRDEQYFGPGTRLTVT.

This clone showed up just a few times. J is TRBJ1-1 and V is TRBV2; a possible D gene is TRBD1 (5 bases). The CDR3 spans 15 residues. Trimming stripped 7 bases from V and 1 base from J, with 16 bases between. In germline, CDR1 is SNHLY, CDR2 FYNNEI. The CDR3 loop is CASTGVGRGNTEAFF. CDR3 sequence (DNA): TGTGCCAGCACCGGGGTGGGGCGGGGGAACACTGAAGCTTTCTTT.

This clone was recorded only once. The chain is built from TRBV5-1 and TRBJ2-2; no clear D gene. Trimming removed 7 bases from V and 2 bases from J, with 12 bases in between. Germline-derived CDR1 and CDR2 are SGHRS and YFSETQ. The CDR3 length is 14 residues. The CDR3 protein is CASSRAVNTGELFF. DNA for the CDR3: TGCGCCAGCTCTCGGGCGGTAAACACCGGGGAGCTGTTTTTT.